Shown below are 12 T cell receptor beta chains from a single sample sequenced in a study of neoadjuvant anti-PD-1 for oral cavity cancer. Libraries were prepared by immunoSEQ multiplex PCR; TCRdb keeps only in-frame clonotypes and omits some of them. The sample lists fewer than 70,000 clones, 70% to 85% seen once, with around 2.6% in the top ten. Sequenced material: PBMCs, taken before nivolumab (anti-PD-1) treatment. All receptors derive from a person between 40 and 80 years old with oral cavity squamous cell carcinoma.

This chain links TRBV19 with TRBJ1-5; 10 bases align to TRBD1. CDR3 length equals 17 residues. Germline CDR1 is LNHDA and CDR2 is SQIVND (reference sequence). V lost 5 bases to trimming and J lost 6 bases; unmatched junction nucleotides: 13. This chain's CDR3 is CASSSPPGTGAGQPQHF. The CDR3 bases are TGTGCCAGTAGTTCCCCACCAGGGACAGGGGCTGGTCAGCCCCAGCATTTT.

The chain combines TRBV6-5 with TRBJ2-1; 14 bases fit TRBD2. The CDR3 length is 15 residues. The germline gives CDR1 MNHEY, CDR2 SVGAGI. V shed 6 bases, J shed 8 bases, and the junction held 6 bases outside the gene matches. The CDR3 here is CASSTTSGGAYEQFF. In DNA form, the CDR3 reads TGTGCCAGCAGCACGACTAGCGGGGGGGCCTATGAGCAGTTCTTC.

The rearrangement uses TRBV6-4 and TRBJ2-1; TRBD1 matches at 10 bases. CDR1 and CDR2 from the germline V gene are MRHNA and SNTAGT. With 2 bases clipped from V and 2 bases from J, the junction kept 0 bases outside the gene matches. CDR3 length: 15 amino acids. CDR3 protein: CASSDGTGAYNEQFF. The CDR3 DNA follows: TGTGCCAGCAGTGACGGGACAGGGGCCTACAATGAGCAGTTCTTC.

The chain recombines TRBV14 with TRBJ1-2; D perhaps matches TRBD1 (5 bases). V lost 5 bases to trimming and J lost 0 bases, with 13 bases between them. Germline V lookup: CDR1 SGHDN, CDR2 FVKESK. This CDR3 spans 15 amino acids. The CDR3 loop reads CASSLGRIANYGYTF. CDR3 sequence (DNA): TGTGCCAGCAGCTTGGGACGGATAGCTAACTATGGCTACACCTTC.

The chain recombines TRBV5-4 with TRBJ2-5; unclear D gene. The germline V gene has CDR1 SGHNT and CDR2 YYREEE (reference sequence). The CDR3 sequence is 13 residues long. Deletions cut 0 bases from V and 4 bases from J, with 7 bases between. CDR3 protein: CASSLGAGETQYF. CDR3 nucleotide sequence: TGTGCCAGCAGCTTGGGTGCCGGAGAGACCCAGTACTTC.

The chain joins TRBV11-2 to TRBJ2-7; the D gene is possibly TRBD1 (5 bases). CDR3 length: 12 residues. Germline CDR1 reads SGHAT; CDR2 reads FQNNGV. V lost 5 bases to trimming and J lost 5 bases, with 10 bases between them. CDR3 bases: TGTGCCAGCAGCCCCTGGGGCCACGAGCAGTACTTC. Amino acid sequence: CASSPWGHEQYF.

V gene TRBV6-5 combines with J gene TRBJ1-2; 7 bases align to TRBD1. The CDR3 totals 15 residues. Unmatched junction bases numbered 9, after V lost 0 bases and J lost 8 bases. Germline V lookup: CDR1 MNHEY, CDR2 SVGAGI. CDR3 sequence: CASSYSRGQLSGYTF. The CDR3 nucleotides are TGTGCCAGCAGTTACTCGAGGGGACAGCTTAGCGGCTACACCTTC.

The CDR3: CASSPPLGKLNEQFF. The CDR3 DNA is TGTGCCAGCTCACCACCTCTAGGGAAGCTCAATGAGCAGTTCTTC. V is TRBV18 and J is TRBJ2-1, with D uncertain. The CDR3 is 15 amino acids. The V end lost 0 bases, the J end lost 6 bases, and 12 bases lay between the germline ends. CDR1 is KGHSH, CDR2 LQKENI, per germline.

The J gene is TRBJ2-1, the V gene TRBV4-1; TRBD2 aligns across 14 bases. V dropped 3 bases and J dropped 7; count of bases not matched to a gene: 11. Looked up from germline, CDR1 is MGHRA and CDR2 is YSYEKL. CDR3 length: 18 residues. The CDR3 loop reads CASSQLDMGLAGVNEQFF. The DNA of the CDR3 is TGCGCCAGCAGCCAGCTAGATATGGGACTAGCGGGGGTAAATGAGCAGTTCTTC.

The chain uses TRBV6-6 and TRBJ1-5; 10 bases are shared with TRBD1. Germline V CDR1 and CDR2: MNHNY, SVGAGI (reference sequence). This CDR3 has 16 amino acids. V lost 2 bases and J lost 5; bases outside the gene matches: 6. The CDR3 loop reads CASSYVGTGDDQPQHF. CDR3 nucleotides: TGTGCCAGCAGTTACGTGGGGACAGGGGACGATCAGCCCCAGCATTTT.

This chain uses TRBV5-5 with TRBJ1-6, with 7 bases lining up with TRBD1. The V gene end was trimmed by 7 bases and the J gene end by 6 bases; junction bases not matched to a gene: 7. The germline CDR1 and CDR2 sequences are SGHKS and YYEKEE (reference sequence). The CDR3 consists of 14 residues. CDR3 coding DNA: TGTGCCAGCTTAAAGGGACAGAGTAATTCACCCCTCCACTTT. Residues: CASLKGQSNSPLHF.

V usage is TRBV6-1 and J usage is TRBJ1-1; D is unresolved. V lost 7 bases and J 0 bases, leaving 15 bases between the germline ends. Germline V gene data show CDR1 as MNHNS and CDR2 as SASEGT. The length of the CDR3 is 15 residues. The CDR3 region is CASTRAGVMNTEAFF. The CDR3 DNA reads TGTGCCAGCACGAGAGCCGGGGTCATGAACACTGAAGCTTTCTTT.